A selection of T cell receptor beta chains follows, all from one sample in a study of shared clonotypes between healthy human individuals. Method: immunoSEQ multiplex PCR; TCRdb's copy keeps in-frame clones and lacks some. The data show some 2 million clones, with about 94% seen just once and 0.9% to 1.5% held by the top ten. The sequenced material came from naive CD8+ T cells sorted from blood. The receptors originated from a man aged 18 to 29 in good health. The CDR3 runs from the conserved cysteine through the conserved F or W. A D gene is named only where the DNA matches it firmly. Clone size is given for some rows only: seen once, a few or many times, or a class if the clone is expanded.

j_call | cdr3_length | v_call | d_call | clone_size | cdr3_aa | cdr3_nt
TRBJ2-5 | 15 | TRBV4-3 | TRBD2 | . | CASSQILAGQETQYF | TGCGCCAGCAGCCAGATATTAGCGGGGCAAGAGACCCAGTACTTC
TRBJ1-4 | 15 | TRBV19 | TRBD1 | . | CASSIVQGAIEKLFF | TGTGCCAGTAGTATAGTCCAGGGGGCTATTGAAAAACTGTTTTTT
TRBJ2-3 | 15 | TRBV5-1 | . | . | CASTLGEFSTDTQYF | TGCGCCAGCACCTTGGGGGAGTTCAGCACAGATACGCAGTATTTT
TRBJ2-1 | 16 | TRBV7-9 | . | . | CASSPRDSSSYNEQFF | TGTGCCAGCAGCCCGCGGGACTCTTCCTCCTACAATGAGCAGTTCTTC
TRBJ2-5 | 16 | TRBV27 | TRBD2 | . | CASSLLAGSYQETQYF | TGTGCCAGCAGTTTACTAGCGGGGTCGTACCAAGAGACCCAGTACTTC
TRBJ1-1 | 12 | TRBV2 | . | . | CASETGNTEAFF | TGTGCCAGTGAGACGGGGAACACTGAAGCTTTCTTT
TRBJ2-7 | 12 | TRBV2 | . | . | CASSERSYEQYF | TGTGCCAGCAGTGAACGGAGCTACGAGCAGTACTTC
TRBJ1-4 | 15 | TRBV6-1 | TRBD1 | . | CASSEGTGGMEKLFF | TGTGCCAGCAGTGAAGGGACAGGAGGAATGGAAAAACTGTTTTTT
TRBJ1-1 | 16 | TRBV27 | TRBD1 | . | CASSTLPTGAVTEAFF | TGTGCCAGCAGTACCCTCCCGACAGGGGCGGTCACTGAAGCTTTCTTT
TRBJ2-7 | 11 | TRBV19 | . | few | CASSSDYEQYF | TGTGCCAGTAGTTCCGACTACGAGCAGTACTTC
TRBJ2-7 | 15 | TRBV7-9 | TRBD1 | . | CASSHGQGEPYEQYF | TGTGCCAGCAGCCACGGACAGGGAGAACCCTACGAGCAGTACTTC
TRBJ2-2 | 15 | TRBV18 | . | . | CASSPRDPNTGELFF | TGTGCCAGCTCACCCCGGGACCCCAACACCGGGGAGCTGTTTTTT
TRBJ2-7 | 13 | TRBV6-6 | . | . | CASNSAETYEQYF | TGTGCCAGCAATTCGGCGGAAACCTACGAGCAGTACTTC
TRBJ2-5 | 19 | TRBV2 | TRBD2 | . | CASSHPGTSPTTRQETQYF | TGTGCCAGCAGTCACCCTGGGACTAGTCCAACTACCAGACAAGAGACCCAGTACTTC
TRBJ2-1 | 16 | TRBV27 | . | . | CASSLRGAQITDEQFF | TGTGCCAGCAGTTTAAGGGGGGCGCAAATTACCGATGAGCAGTTCTTC
TRBJ2-1 | 13 | TRBV7-9 | TRBD1 | . | CASSSTGGYEQFF | TGTGCCAGCAGCTCGACAGGGGGCTATGAGCAGTTCTTC
TRBJ2-3 | 14 | TRBV13 | TRBD1 | . | CASSYDRDTDTQYF | TGTGCCAGCAGCTACGACAGGGACACAGATACGCAGTATTTT
TRBJ2-3 | 15 | TRBV7-9 | . | . | CASSLGDGPTDTQYF | TGTGCCAGCAGCCTGGGGGACGGACCCACAGATACGCAGTATTTT